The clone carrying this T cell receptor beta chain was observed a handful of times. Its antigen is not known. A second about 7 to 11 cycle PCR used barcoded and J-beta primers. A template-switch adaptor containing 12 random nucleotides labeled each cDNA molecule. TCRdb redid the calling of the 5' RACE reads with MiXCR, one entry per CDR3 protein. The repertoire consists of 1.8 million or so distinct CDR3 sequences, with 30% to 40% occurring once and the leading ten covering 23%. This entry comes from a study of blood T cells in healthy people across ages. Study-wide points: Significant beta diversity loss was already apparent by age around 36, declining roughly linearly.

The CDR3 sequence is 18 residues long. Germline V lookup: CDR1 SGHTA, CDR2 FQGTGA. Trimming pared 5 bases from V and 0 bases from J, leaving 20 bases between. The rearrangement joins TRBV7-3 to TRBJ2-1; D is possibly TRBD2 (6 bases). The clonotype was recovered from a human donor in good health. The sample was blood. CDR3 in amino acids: CASSPEGTGPSSYNEQFF. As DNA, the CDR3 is TGTGCCAGCAGCCCGGAGGGCACAGGACCCAGCTCCTACAATGAGCAGTTCTTC.